Sequencing of this TCR beta chain was carried out in a study of T-cell memory formation after mild COVID-19. Study-level findings and limits: Contracting clones, day 15 to 85, had balanced CD4/CD8, and later expanders favored CD4+. Among CD4+ contracting clones, most were CM and EM, and CD8+ ones EMRA.

Worth noting for this clonotype: Antigen specificity is unknown.

TCRdb called the 5' RACE reads again in MiXCR, with one record for every CDR3 protein. The sample contains 500,000 to 550,000 distinct CDR3 sequences, roughly 20% of which appear only once. Material for sequencing was PBMCs or a T cell subset sorted from them (not recorded which). The clonotype was recovered from an adult woman who had mild COVID-19 (a few samples of this study predate the infection). Cell type and time point are not known.

As DNA, the CDR3 is TGTGCCAGCAGTTTACTCAGAAAAGAGACCCAGTACTTC. Its translation: CASSLLRKETQYF. The V and J genes are TRBV12-3 or TRBV12-4 and TRBJ2-5; D unresolved. The CDR3 runs 13 residues. V lost 2 bases, J lost 3 bases, and 7 bases lay in between.